This is a list of T cell receptor beta chains from one sample in a study of identical twins. MiXCR was run by TCRdb on the 5' RACE reads, yielding one entry per CDR3 protein. The sample holds 420,000 or so distinct CDR3 sequences, about 18% seen once. The sample taken for sequencing was naive T cells sorted from blood. The receptors stem from a man in his forties or fifties in good health. Each CDR3 is given without its conserved first and last residue. Part of the rows lack a size; the others show once, few, many or a class for expanded clones.

abundance,v_gene,j_gene,CDR3aa
many,TRBV5-1,TRBJ2-5,ASSRQFIQETQY
-,TRBV28,TRBJ2-7,ASSFGTGSDEQY
-,TRBV5-1,TRBJ2-5,ASSLADSSQETQY
-,TRBV29-1,TRBJ2-7,SVRRREEQY
-,TRBV28,TRBJ2-3,ASSLGQDSTDTQY
many,TRBV20-1,TRBJ2-1,SARSSGTARSNNEQF
-,TRBV20-1,TRBJ2-7,SAKRREGYEQY
few,TRBV4-2,TRBJ2-5,ASSTRQGLQETQY
-,TRBV20-1,TRBJ2-5,SASRAGGGETQY
-,TRBV28,TRBJ2-5,ASSFIPSDIGQGQTQY
-,TRBV10-3,TRBJ2-1,ATTIGLADRSEQF
-,TRBV9,TRBJ2-1,ASSAGQGVSNEQF
few,TRBV4-3,TRBJ2-1,ASGANVAGGYNEQF
-,TRBV10-3,TRBJ2-6,AISPSGAGANVLT
many,TRBV12-3/TRBV12-4,TRBJ1-5,ASSSTTGPYQPQH
few,TRBV12-3/TRBV12-4,TRBJ1-5,ASSFRGRGNQPQH
many,TRBV19,TRBJ2-7,ASGTRYEQY
many,TRBV20-1,TRBJ2-4,SASYVLAKNIQY
-,TRBV27,TRBJ1-5,AWGSHQPQH
-,TRBV11-2,TRBJ2-1,ASSPSPSGGYNEQF
many,TRBV18,TRBJ1-2,ASSPTGGGDYGYT
few,TRBV5-5,TRBJ1-1,ASSPESPEAF
few,TRBV12-3/TRBV12-4,TRBJ2-7,ASSYLRANSYEQY
few,TRBV20-1,TRBJ1-2,SATKTGWGGYT
-,TRBV12-3/TRBV12-4,TRBJ2-3,ASSFSGAGTDTQY
many,TRBV9,TRBJ2-7,ASSSSSGAYEQY
once,TRBV9,TRBJ2-2,ASSLSGTHTGELF
many,TRBV7-9,TRBJ2-3,ASSPTGQGDTDTQY
-,TRBV7-8,TRBJ2-3,ASNERRLASTDTQY
many,TRBV4-3,TRBJ2-7,ASSQARGLNYEQY
-,TRBV5-1,TRBJ1-1,ASSLERLRTEAF
many,TRBV4-2,TRBJ2-7,ASSQDVNVGAYEQY
few,TRBV6-1,TRBJ1-1,ASRKRGNTEAF
-,TRBV15,TRBJ2-2,ATSGQGDGELF
many,TRBV6-2/TRBV6-3,TRBJ1-2,ASGDDRAGGYT
-,TRBV4-1,TRBJ1-2,ASSHQGYGYT
-,TRBV20-1,TRBJ2-1,SARDRAQVSYNEQF
-,TRBV29-1,TRBJ2-1,SVGRILDNEQF
-,TRBV19,TRBJ1-1,ASSIAGGGRSGTEAF
many,TRBV6-2/TRBV6-3,TRBJ2-5,ASSTRHARDQETQY
-,TRBV21-1,TRBJ2-3,ASSKARMETSGRPSTDTQY
-,TRBV19,TRBJ2-1,ASSIGTSVYNEQF